The entry below gives a single T cell receptor beta chain sequence along with its context. Its antigen is still unknown. The PCR used 60 Vbeta and 13 Jbeta primers. This table comes from immunoSEQ multiplex PCR, and its TCRdb copy is limited to in-frame clones, with some not included. The sample has approximately 100,000 clones, 70% to 80% seen once; the top ten hold over 5%. The data were taken from a study of cytomegalovirus exposure and HLA in healthy donors. Looking at the study overall: There were approximately 81 million unique TCRs (from HLA-typed donors) in an early data release. Study-wide results and limits: The CMV antigen specificity of a few CMV-associated chains was confirmed through in vitro analysis.

Germline CDR1 and CDR2: SEHNR and FQNEAQ (reference sequence). The V end was cut by 3 bases, the J end by 0 bases, with 9 bases between. The CDR3 covers 15 residues. The chain links TRBV7-9 to TRBJ1-3, with TRBD1 as a possible D gene (5 bases). Sequenced input: PBMCs. The receptor was isolated from a female donor in good health and CMV-seropositive. As DNA, the CDR3 is TGTGCCAGCAGCTTTTGGGGCCTCTCTGGAAACACCATATATTTT. It encodes CASSFWGLSGNTIYF.